The rows below give T cell receptor beta chains drawn from one sample of a study of T cell repertoires in cytomegalovirus infection. TCRdb re-analysed the reads in MiXCR, keeping a single row per CDR3 protein. Here the sample spans 300,000 to 400,000 distinct CDR3 sequences, more than 8% being singletons. The sequenced sample was PBMCs. Receptors originate from a human donor in good health (CMV status not recorded). Some clones in this sample may be carry-over from other donors' samples. The CDR3 runs from the conserved cysteine through the conserved F or W. A D gene is named only where the DNA matches it firmly. Only some rows state a clone size, as once, few, many or a class for expanded clones.

j_gene | d_gene | abundance | v_gene | CDR3nt | CDR3aa
TRBJ2-5 | . | few | TRBV9 | TGTGCCAGCAGCGTAGATGGGCAGGGGAGAGAGACCCAGTACTTC | CASSVDGQGRETQYF
TRBJ2-7 | TRBD1 | . | TRBV25-1 | TGTGCCAGCAGTGATCTTGGGACAGGCTCCTACGAGCAGTACTTC | CASSDLGTGSYEQYF
TRBJ2-5 | . | few | TRBV6-6 | TGTGCCAGCAGTTACACCGGAGGTATGGGGCGGAGGAAAAGACAAGAGACCCAGTACTTC | CASSYTGGMGRRKRQETQYF
TRBJ1-2 | . | many | TRBV4-2 | TGTGCCAGCAGCCAAGATGGGTGGGGGAATGGCTACACCTTC | CASSQDGWGNGYTF
TRBJ1-4 | TRBD1 | . | TRBV15 | TGTGCCACCAGTCGGACAGGGGTATATAATGAAAAACTGTTTTTT | CATSRTGVYNEKLFF
TRBJ2-2 | TRBD1 | many | TRBV7-8 | TGTGCCAGCAGCTTTTTCCGGGACAGGGGGACCGGGGAGCTGTTTTTT | CASSFFRDRGTGELFF
TRBJ1-1 | . | . | TRBV7-2 | TGTGCCAGCAGCTTAGAGGGCAGGGATTACCTGAACACTGAAGCTTTCTTT | CASSLEGRDYLNTEAFF
TRBJ1-3 | . | many | TRBV7-2 | TGTGCCAGCAGCCGCCGGACGTCTCCTTACTCTGGAAACACCATATATTTT | CASSRRTSPYSGNTIYF
TRBJ2-2 | . | . | TRBV7-8 | TGTGCCAGCAGCTCAATGTCGGGGCGCGGGGAGCTGTTTTTT | CASSSMSGRGELFF
TRBJ1-1 | . | many | TRBV7-3 | TGTGCCAGCAGCTTATCTAGGGCCAAGGAAGGCACTGAAGCTTTCTTT | CASSLSRAKEGTEAFF
TRBJ2-3 | . | few | TRBV5-4 | TGTGCCAGCAGCCCAACACCTACAGGGCTCCGCACAGATACGCAGTATTTT | CASSPTPTGLRTDTQYF
TRBJ2-1 | TRBD1 | . | TRBV10-3 | TGTGCCATCAGCCCGGGACAGGGGTCAAATGAGCAGTTCTTC | CAISPGQGSNEQFF
TRBJ2-3 | TRBD1 | . | TRBV4-3 | TGCGCCAGCAGCCAAGAACCAGCGAGGACAGGGGGCACAGATACGCAGTATTTT | CASSQEPARTGGTDTQYF
TRBJ1-6 | . | . | TRBV7-2 | TGTGCCAGCAGCCCTCGGAAGGGGGGTTCACCCCTCCACTTT | CASSPRKGGSPLHF
TRBJ2-5 | . | many | TRBV12-3/TRBV12-4 | TGTGCCAGCAGTGGGGTCGGGGAGACCCAGTACTTC | CASSGVGETQYF
TRBJ2-5 | . | . | TRBV6-2/TRBV6-3 | TGTGCCAGCAGTTCGACCGCAGAGACCCAGTACTTC | CASSSTAETQYF
TRBJ2-5 | . | . | TRBV24-1 | TGTGCCACCAGTGATGCCCAAGAGACCCAGTACTTC | CATSDAQETQYF
TRBJ2-7 | TRBD1 | few | TRBV4-1 | TGCGCCAGCAGCCAAGGACAGGGGGCGCCTTCCTACGAGCAGTACTTC | CASSQGQGAPSYEQYF
TRBJ2-3 | . | many | TRBV5-1 | TGCGCCAGCAGCTTGGGGCGAGCGGCCGGGCGGGATACGCAGTATTTT | CASSLGRAAGRDTQYF
TRBJ2-7 | TRBD2 | many | TRBV7-2 | TGTGCCAGCAGCTTAGGGGCCTTGAGTAGCGGGGCGGGTGAGCAGTACTTC | CASSLGALSSGAGEQYF
TRBJ2-1 | TRBD2 | few | TRBV7-9 | TGTGCCAGCAGCACCCCTGGGACTAGCGGGAGTCTAAATGAGCAGTTCTTC | CASSTPGTSGSLNEQFF
TRBJ2-1 | . | many | TRBV12-5 | TGTGCTAGTGGTTTGGGGGACGGCTACAATGAGCAGTTCTTC | CASGLGDGYNEQFF
TRBJ2-5 | TRBD2 | few | TRBV6-1 | TGTGCCAGCAGAGCTAGCGGAGAGACCCAGTACTTC | CASRASGETQYF
TRBJ1-5 | TRBD1 | many | TRBV6-2/TRBV6-3 | TGTGCCAGCAGTCCCGGACAGGGGTCGCCGAGGAAGCCCCAGCATTTT | CASSPGQGSPRKPQHF
TRBJ1-5 | . | . | TRBV10-3 | TGTGCCATCAAAGGGGAACAGGAACGACAGCCCCAGCATTTT | CAIKGEQERQPQHF
TRBJ2-7 | TRBD2 | few | TRBV28 | TGTGCCAGCAGTCTAGATCTAGCGGGAGGGGTTTACGAGCAGTACTTC | CASSLDLAGGVYEQYF
TRBJ2-6 | TRBD2 | many | TRBV7-2 | TGTGCCAGCAGCTCTCCGGGACTAGCGGGGGGGACTGGGGCCAACGTCCTGACTTTC | CASSSPGLAGGTGANVLTF
TRBJ1-2 | . | . | TRBV4-1 | TGCGCCAGCAGCCAGGGTACGCAGGGTTCGAAGGGCTACACCTTC | CASSQGTQGSKGYTF
TRBJ1-1 | . | few | TRBV7-4 | TGTGCCAGCAGCCTTACGGGGACTCACCTCTTT | CASSLTGTHLF